The present TCR beta chain was sequenced within a study of glioma-infiltrating T cells. CDR3 size: 15 residues. Looked up from germline, CDR1 is LNHDA and CDR2 is SQIVND (reference sequence). V dropped 5 bases and J dropped 7; count of bases not matched to a gene: 9. Using RNA template, CDR3s of TCR alpha and beta were amplified with iRepertoire arm-PCR. MiXCR was run by TCRdb on the multiplex PCR reads, yielding one entry per CDR3 protein. The repertoire consists of more than 110,000 distinct CDR3 sequences, with around 40% occurring once and the leading ten covering more than 15%. Specimen: glioma tissue, nonneoplastic brain tissue, or PBMCs (not recorded which). The source of this sequence is a human donor with low-grade glioma or glioblastoma, undergoing nonglioma brain surgery, or in good health (not recorded which). This sequence joins TRBV19 and TRBJ1-4; TRBD1 matches at 8 bases. The CDR3 region is CASSPPAGGREKLFF. In DNA, the CDR3 is TGTGCCAGTAGTCCACCCGCAGGGGGCCGTGAAAAACTGTTTTTT.